This TCR beta chain is from a study of molecular identifiers for immune sequencing clone quantification. This clonotype came up many times. TCRdb called the PCR reads again in MiXCR, with one record for every CDR3 protein. The repertoire has some 91,000 distinct CDR3 sequences, about 24% of them found once; the top ten carry about 0.99%. CDR1 and CDR2 from the germline V gene are SEHNR and FQNEAQ (reference sequence). Trimming pared 1 base from V and 10 bases from J, leaving 11 bases between. The CDR3 covers 12 residues. The chain employs TRBV7-9 and TRBJ2-7, with a tentative D call TRBD1 (6 bases). Sequencing was done on a sample of naive CD8+ T cells from blood, with Jurkat cell RNA spiked in. Stated subset: FACS-sorted CD8+CD4-CCR7+CD45RA+ naive T cells. The receptor was isolated from a human donor in good health. Some libraries in this study had Jurkat cell RNA spiked in. The CDR3 protein is CASSLETGGQYF. CDR3 in DNA: TGTGCCAGCAGCTTAGAGACAGGCGGCCAGTACTTC.